The subject of this entry is one TCR beta chain. Its antigen is unknown. The trim removed 1 base at V and 4 bases at J, leaving 2 bases unmatched. Germline CDR1 SGHTA, CDR2 FQGNSA. The CDR3 has 14 amino acids. The PCR made use of 60 Vbeta and 13 Jbeta primers. The assay was immunoSEQ multiplex PCR, and TCRdb's table has in-frame clones only and misses some. The repertoire holds over 90,000 clones, 65% to 75% seen once, with 13% to 15% in the top ten. The data were taken from a study of cytomegalovirus exposure and HLA in healthy donors. Looking at the study overall: An earlier analysis identified 117 million unique TCR beta sequences in about 200 million T cells. The study's findings and limits: Donors were assumed by presence/absence analyses to have roughly uniform sequencing depth. Sequence variants that were highly shared formed a cluster that was likely a sequencing artifact. Being productive about 87% or about 30% of the time was typical of most TCR beta V segments in an earlier analysis.

The specimen was PBMCs. The rearrangement links TRBV7-2 to TRBJ2-7, with 9 bases identical to TRBD1. This TCR came from a woman in her seventies in good health and CMV-seropositive. The CDR3 DNA sequence: TGTGCCAGCAGCTTAGGACAGGGGGGGTACGAGCAGTACTTC. Translating it yields CASSLGQGGYEQYF.